The source of this T cell receptor (beta chain) is a study of CD8+ T cells in alopecia areata. Study observations and caveats: Patients showed less clear TCR sequence sharing than mice, possibly partly because of HLA diversity. Higher clonality than in normal scalp was seen in lesional scalp, especially alopecia totalis/universalis.

Extraction and reverse transcription of RNA yielded cDNA as the sequencing template. Measured with immunoSEQ multiplex PCR; TCRdb has only the in-frame clones, and not every one. Among 100,000 to 150,000 clones listed, 58% were seen once. Worth noting for this clone: The antigen is unknown.

Source: CD4+ T cells sorted from blood, taken at week 0. This sequence originates from a human donor with alopecia areata.

CDR3 nucleotides: TGTGCCAGCAGCTTCGGAGGGATGGTCGGCTACACCTTC. It specifies CASSFGGMVGYTF. The chain carries TRBV11-2 and TRBJ1-2; D call uncertain. V dropped 3 bases and J dropped 8 bases, with 13 bases sitting between them. Germline CDR1 SGHAT, CDR2 FQNNGV. This CDR3 has 13 residues.